The clone carrying this TCR beta chain has more than one count but fewer than ten. What it binds is not known. The CDR3 is made up of 15 amino acids. V was clipped by 3 bases and J by 6 bases, with 14 bases between them. Germline CDR1 reads MNHEY; CDR2 reads SMNVEV (reference sequence). This specimen comes from a study of regulatory T cells in long-lasting Graves disease. Through Arm-PCR of CDR3 regions and iRepertoire HTBI primers, TCR beta libraries were built. One entry per CDR3 protein results from TCRdb running MiXCR on the multiplex PCR reads. Of over 400,000 distinct CDR3 sequences in the sample, 14% are singletons; the top ten hold approximately 15%. Time point meaning: newly diagnosed GD, antithyroid drugs for less than 3 months. Scientists built the TCR library using RNA that was extracted from PBMCs. Study-wide results and caveats: Persistent patients had a count of shared public clonotypes (approximately 3,000) that exceeded that of new patients (about 970).

The sample was also reused in another study, on T cells in Graves' hyperthyroidism and ophthalmopathy. From that report: Graves' hyperthyroidism was deemed stable given no ophthalmopathy progression within 18 months. Diagnoses were established using clinical symptoms, serum thyroxine and TRAb, thyroid ultrasound and orbital computed tomography.

The material was peripheral blood mononuclear cells (PBMCs), obtained at new diagnosis, from a patient treated with antithyroid drugs. The genes are TRBV27 and TRBJ2-2, with D perhaps given as TRBD1 or TRBD2 (6 bases each). The source is a woman aged 50 to 60 with Graves disease. CDR3 loop: CASSFIGGTAGELFF. The CDR3 coding sequence is TGTGCCAGCAGTTTTATCGGGGGCACGGCCGGGGAGCTGTTTTTT.